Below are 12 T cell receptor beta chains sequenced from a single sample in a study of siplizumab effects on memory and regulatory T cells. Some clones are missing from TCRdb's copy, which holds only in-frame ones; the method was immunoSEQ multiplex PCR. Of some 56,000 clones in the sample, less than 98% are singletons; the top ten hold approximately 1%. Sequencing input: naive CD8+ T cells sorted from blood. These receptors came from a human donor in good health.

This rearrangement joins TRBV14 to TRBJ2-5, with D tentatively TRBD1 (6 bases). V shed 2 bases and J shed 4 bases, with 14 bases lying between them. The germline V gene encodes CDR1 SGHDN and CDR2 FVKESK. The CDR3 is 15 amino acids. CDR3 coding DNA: TGTGCCAGCAGCCAAAGTGAAACAGGGATAGAGACCCAGTACTTC. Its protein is CASSQSETGIETQYF.

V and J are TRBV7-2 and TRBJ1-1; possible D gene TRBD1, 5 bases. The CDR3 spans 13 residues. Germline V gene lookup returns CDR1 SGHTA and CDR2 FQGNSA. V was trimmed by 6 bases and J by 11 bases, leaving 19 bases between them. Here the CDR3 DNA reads TGTGCCAGCAGTAGGACAAACTACGGAGAGGCTTTCTTT. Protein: CASSRTNYGEAFF.

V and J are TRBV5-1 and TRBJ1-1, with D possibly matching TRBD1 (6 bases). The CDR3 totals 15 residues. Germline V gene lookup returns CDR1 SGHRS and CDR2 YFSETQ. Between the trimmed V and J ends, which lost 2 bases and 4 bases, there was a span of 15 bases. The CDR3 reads CASSFEVGGSTEAFF. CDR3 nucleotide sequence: TGCGCCAGCAGCTTTGAGGTAGGGGGGAGCACTGAAGCTTTCTTT.

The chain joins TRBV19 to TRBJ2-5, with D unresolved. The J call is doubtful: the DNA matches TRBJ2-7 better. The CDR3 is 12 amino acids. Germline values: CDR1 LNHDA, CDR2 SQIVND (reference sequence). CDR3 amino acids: CASSIKGSEQYF. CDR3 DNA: TGTGCCAGTAGTATAAAGGGTAGCGAGCAGTACTTC.

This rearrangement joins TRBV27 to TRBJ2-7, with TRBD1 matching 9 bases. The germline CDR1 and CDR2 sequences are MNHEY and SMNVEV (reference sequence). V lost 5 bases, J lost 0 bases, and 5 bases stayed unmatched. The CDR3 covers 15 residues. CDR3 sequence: CASSPGTGSSYEQYF. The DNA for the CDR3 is TGTGCCAGCAGTCCGGGGACAGGGAGCTCCTACGAGCAGTACTTC.

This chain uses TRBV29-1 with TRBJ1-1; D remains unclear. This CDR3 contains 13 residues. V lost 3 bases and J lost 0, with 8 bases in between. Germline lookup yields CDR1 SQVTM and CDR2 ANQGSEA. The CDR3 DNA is TGCAGCGTTGACGCCCGCCTGAACACTGAAGCTTTCTTT. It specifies CSVDARLNTEAFF.

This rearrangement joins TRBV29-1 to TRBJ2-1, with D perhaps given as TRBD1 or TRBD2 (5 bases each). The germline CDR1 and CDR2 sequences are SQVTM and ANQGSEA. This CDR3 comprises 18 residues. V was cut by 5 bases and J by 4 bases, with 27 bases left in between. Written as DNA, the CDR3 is TGCAGCGTTCCGTCTGAAGAGGGGACCCGGGTTCGGTACAATGAGCAGTTCTTC. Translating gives CSVPSEEGTRVRYNEQFF.

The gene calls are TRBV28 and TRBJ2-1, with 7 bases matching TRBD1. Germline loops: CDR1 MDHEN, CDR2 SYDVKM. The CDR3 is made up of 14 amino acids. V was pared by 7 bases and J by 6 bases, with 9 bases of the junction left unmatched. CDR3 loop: CASIQPAGGNEQFF. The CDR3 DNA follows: TGTGCCAGCATCCAGCCGGCAGGGGGCAATGAGCAGTTCTTC.

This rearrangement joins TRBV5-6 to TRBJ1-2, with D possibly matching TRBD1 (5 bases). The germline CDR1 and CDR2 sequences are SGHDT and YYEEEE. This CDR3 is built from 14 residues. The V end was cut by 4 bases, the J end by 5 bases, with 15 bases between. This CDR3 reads CASSGTQGVYGYTF. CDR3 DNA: TGTGCCAGCAGCGGCACTCAGGGAGTATATGGCTACACCTTC. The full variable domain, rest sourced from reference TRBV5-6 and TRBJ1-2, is DAGVTQSPTHLIKTRGQQVTLRCSPKSGHDTVSWYQQALGQGPQFIFQYYEEEERQRGNFPDRFSGHQFPNYSSELNVNALLLGDSALYLCASSGTQGVYGYTFGSGTRLTVV.

The CDR3 here is CASSELGVSTDTQYF. The CDR3 DNA sequence: TGTGCCAGCAGTGAGCTTGGGGTTAGCACAGATACGCAGTATTTT. This chain links TRBV2 with TRBJ2-3; D is unclear. The CDR3 contains 15 residues. Trimming removed 3 bases at V and 0 bases at J, with 10 bases between. Germline V gene sequence: CDR1 SNHLY, CDR2 FYNNEI.

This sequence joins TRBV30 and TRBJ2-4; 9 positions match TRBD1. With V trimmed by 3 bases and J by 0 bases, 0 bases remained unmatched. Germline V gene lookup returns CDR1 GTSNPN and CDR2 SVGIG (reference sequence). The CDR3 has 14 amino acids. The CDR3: CAWRTGGAKNIQYF. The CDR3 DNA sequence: TGTGCCTGGAGGACAGGGGGAGCCAAAAACATTCAGTACTTC.

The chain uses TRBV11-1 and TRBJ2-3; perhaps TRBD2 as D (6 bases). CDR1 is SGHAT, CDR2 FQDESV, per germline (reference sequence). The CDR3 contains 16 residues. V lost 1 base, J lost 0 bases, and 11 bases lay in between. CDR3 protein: CASSLETSMSTDTQYF. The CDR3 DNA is TGTGCCAGCAGCTTAGAAACTAGCATGAGCACAGATACGCAGTATTTT.